This T cell receptor beta chain was sequenced in a study of T cell clonotyping in hematopoietic cell transplantation. Study conclusions and caveats: Broader posttransplant TCR repertoire diversity was predicted by graft donor and pretransplant recipient Inverse Simpson Index values. CD4 and CD8 repertoire contributions could not be separated without sorting.

Profiled with immunoSEQ multiplex PCR; TCRdb holds only in-frame clones, not every one. The repertoire includes fewer than 15,000 clones, 65% to 90% of them detected once, and around 13% sits in the top ten. The CDR3 spans 13 residues. With 6 bases removed from V and 4 bases from J, the gap between germline ends came to 10 bases. CDR1 is MDHEN and CDR2 is SYDVKM in the germline V gene. This clone was observed once. Its specificity is not known. The receptor's source is a male patient in his forties or fifties who had an allogeneic stem cell transplant from an unrelated donor, so T cells may come from the graft donor. Some clones in this sample may be carry-over from other donors' samples. The V and J genes are TRBV28 and TRBJ1-5; D not certain. This sample comprised PBMCs, obtained 100 days after allogeneic stem cell transplant. The CDR3 DNA reads TGTGCCAGCAGATTTACATTGAATCAGCCCCAGCATTTT. It translates to CASRFTLNQPQHF.